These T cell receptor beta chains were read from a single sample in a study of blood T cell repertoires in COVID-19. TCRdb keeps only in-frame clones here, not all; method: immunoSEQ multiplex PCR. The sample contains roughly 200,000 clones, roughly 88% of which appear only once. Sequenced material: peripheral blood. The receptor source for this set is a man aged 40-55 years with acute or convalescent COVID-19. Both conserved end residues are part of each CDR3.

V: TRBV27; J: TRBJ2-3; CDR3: CASSLYNRQGEQYF
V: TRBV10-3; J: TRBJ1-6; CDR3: CAISELDRAYNSPLHF
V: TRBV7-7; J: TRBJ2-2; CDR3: CASSPTPAQTGELFF
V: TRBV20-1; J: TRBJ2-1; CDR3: CSASSGNTYNEQFF
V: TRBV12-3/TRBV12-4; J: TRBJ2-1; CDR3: CASSLLQNNEQFF
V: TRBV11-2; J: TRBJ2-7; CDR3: CASSLLAGGSYEQYF
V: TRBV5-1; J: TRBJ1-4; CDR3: CASSTQGARNEKLFF
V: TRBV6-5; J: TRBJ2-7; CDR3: CASSWGTPGYEQYF
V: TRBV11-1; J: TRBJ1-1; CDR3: CASSLEGAPTTEAFF
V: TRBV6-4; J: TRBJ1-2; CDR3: CASSGGRNYGYTF
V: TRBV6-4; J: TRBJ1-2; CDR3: CASSSTGHEYGYTF
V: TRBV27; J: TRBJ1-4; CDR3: CASSSRVREKLFF
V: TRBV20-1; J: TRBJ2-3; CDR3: CSASQSGTGDTQYF
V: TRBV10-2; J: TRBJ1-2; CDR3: CASSEIGRTSGGYGYTF
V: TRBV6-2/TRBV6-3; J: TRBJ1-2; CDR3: CASSYFREGYTF
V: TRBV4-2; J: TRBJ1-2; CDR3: CASSQDPRNPTNYGYTF
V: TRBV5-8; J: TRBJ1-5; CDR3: CASSLERGLGPQHF
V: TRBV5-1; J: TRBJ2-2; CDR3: CASSVGQGDTGELFF
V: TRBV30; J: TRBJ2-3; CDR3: CAWSVLAGGTDTQYF
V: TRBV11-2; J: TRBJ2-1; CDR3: CASSFSRNEQFF
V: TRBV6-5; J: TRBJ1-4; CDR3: CASTVVINEKLFF
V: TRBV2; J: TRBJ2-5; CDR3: CASRGLAGETQYF
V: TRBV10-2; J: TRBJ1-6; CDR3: CASSAADSPLHF
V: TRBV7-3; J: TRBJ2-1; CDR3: CASSISGSSYNEQFF
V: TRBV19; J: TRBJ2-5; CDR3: CASSPSAGDHGETQYF
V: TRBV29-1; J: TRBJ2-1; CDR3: CSEGGLAGPNEQFF
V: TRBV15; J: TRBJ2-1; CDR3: CATSRDLVNYNEQFF
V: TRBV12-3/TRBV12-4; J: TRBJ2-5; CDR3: CASSFKGATQYF
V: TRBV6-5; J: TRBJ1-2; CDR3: CASTRRGLGQNGYTF
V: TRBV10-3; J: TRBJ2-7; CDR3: CAISGRLADYEQYF
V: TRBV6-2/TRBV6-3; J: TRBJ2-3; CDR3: CASSPRLVLTSNTDTQYF
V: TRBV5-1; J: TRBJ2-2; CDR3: CASSLTGTSGSGGELFF
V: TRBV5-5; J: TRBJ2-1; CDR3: CASRVDRTPYNEQFF
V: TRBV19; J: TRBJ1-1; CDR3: CASSIEAVVSATEAFF
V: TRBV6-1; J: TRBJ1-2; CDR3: CASSEGLGGGYGYTF
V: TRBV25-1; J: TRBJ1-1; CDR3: CASSELSNRGTEAFF